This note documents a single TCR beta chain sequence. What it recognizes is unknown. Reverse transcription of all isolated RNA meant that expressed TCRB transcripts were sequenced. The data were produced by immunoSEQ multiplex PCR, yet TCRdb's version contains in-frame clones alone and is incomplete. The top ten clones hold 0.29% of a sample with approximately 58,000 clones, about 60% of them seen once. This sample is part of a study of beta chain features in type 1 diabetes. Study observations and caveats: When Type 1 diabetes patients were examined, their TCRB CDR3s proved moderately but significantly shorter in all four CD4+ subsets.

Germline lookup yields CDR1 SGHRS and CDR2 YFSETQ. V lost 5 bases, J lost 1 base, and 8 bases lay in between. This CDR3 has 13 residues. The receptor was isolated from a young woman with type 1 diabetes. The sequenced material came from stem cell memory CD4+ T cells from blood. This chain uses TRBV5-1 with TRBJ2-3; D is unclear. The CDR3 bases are TGCGCCAGCAGAGGCCAGGGCACAGATACGCAGTATTTT. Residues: CASRGQGTDTQYF.